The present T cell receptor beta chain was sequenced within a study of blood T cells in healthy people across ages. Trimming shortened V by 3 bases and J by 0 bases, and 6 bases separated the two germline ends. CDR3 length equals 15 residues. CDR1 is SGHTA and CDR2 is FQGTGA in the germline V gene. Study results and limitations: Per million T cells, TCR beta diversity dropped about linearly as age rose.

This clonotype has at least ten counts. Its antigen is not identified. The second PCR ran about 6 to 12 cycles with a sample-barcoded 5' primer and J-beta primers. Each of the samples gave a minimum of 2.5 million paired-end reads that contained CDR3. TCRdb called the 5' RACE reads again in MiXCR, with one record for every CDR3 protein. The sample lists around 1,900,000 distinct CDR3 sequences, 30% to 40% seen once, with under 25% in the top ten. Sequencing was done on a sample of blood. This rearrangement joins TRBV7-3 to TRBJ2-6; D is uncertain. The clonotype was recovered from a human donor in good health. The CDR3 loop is CASSFLGSGANVLTF. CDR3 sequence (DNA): TGTGCCAGCAGCTTTCTCGGCTCTGGGGCCAACGTCCTGACTTTC.